This T cell receptor beta chain is drawn from a study of OX40 agonist ivuxolimab in advanced cancers. As for the study in general: The diagnoses of dose-escalation patients were hepatocellular carcinoma, melanoma, renal cell or head and neck cancer.

The V gene's germline CDR1 is SGHKS and CDR2 YYEKEE (reference sequence). V lost 4 bases and J lost 5; bases outside the gene matches: 11. This CDR3 comprises 16 residues. Exclusion of a patient followed from autoimmune disease history or systemic immunosuppression. Generated by immunoSEQ multiplex PCR, the TCRdb table keeps only in-frame clones and is missing some. The sample carries 70,000 or so clones, about nine tenths recorded once. Notes on the study in general: The 0.1-3.0 mg/kg partial responders had among the lowest clonal expansion.

Notes on this clone: Its antigen remains unidentified.

Sequencing used CD4+ or CD8+ T cells sorted from blood, obtained in a trial of the OX40 agonist ivuxolimab. The clonotype was recovered from an adult with an advanced solid tumor such as melanoma, head and neck, liver or kidney cancer. The V and J genes are TRBV5-5 and TRBJ2-4, with 8 bases identical to TRBD1. The CDR3 is CASSHLPGQAQNIQYF. Written as DNA, the CDR3 is TGTGCCAGCAGCCATCTTCCGGGACAGGCCCAAAACATTCAGTACTTC.